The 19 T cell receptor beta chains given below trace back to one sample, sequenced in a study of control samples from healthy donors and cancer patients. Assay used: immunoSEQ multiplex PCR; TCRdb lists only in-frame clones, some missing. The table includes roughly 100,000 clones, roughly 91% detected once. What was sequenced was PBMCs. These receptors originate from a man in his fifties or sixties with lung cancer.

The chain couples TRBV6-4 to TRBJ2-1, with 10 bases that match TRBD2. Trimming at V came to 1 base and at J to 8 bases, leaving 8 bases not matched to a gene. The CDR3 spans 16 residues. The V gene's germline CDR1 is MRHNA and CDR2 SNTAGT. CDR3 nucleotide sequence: TGTGCCAGCAGTGACTTCGGGCTAGCGGGGGCCCATGAGCAGTTCTTC. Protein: CASSDFGLAGAHEQFF.

In DNA form, the CDR3 reads TGTGCCAGCAGCTTGCGGCAGGCTAAGGGGACCGGGGAGCTGTTTTTT. As protein: CASSLRQAKGTGELFF. The chain carries TRBV5-6 and TRBJ2-2; the D gene is possibly TRBD1 (5 bases). V dropped 1 base and J dropped 5 bases, with 15 bases sitting between them. The CDR3 runs 16 residues. CDR1 is SGHDT and CDR2 is YYEEEE in the germline V gene.

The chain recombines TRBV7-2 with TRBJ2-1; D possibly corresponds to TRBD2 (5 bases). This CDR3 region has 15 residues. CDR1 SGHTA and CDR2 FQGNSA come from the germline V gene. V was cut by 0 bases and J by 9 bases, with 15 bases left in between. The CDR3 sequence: CASSLAGLLSGEQFF. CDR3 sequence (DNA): TGTGCCAGCAGCTTAGCAGGGCTTTTGAGCGGTGAGCAGTTCTTC.

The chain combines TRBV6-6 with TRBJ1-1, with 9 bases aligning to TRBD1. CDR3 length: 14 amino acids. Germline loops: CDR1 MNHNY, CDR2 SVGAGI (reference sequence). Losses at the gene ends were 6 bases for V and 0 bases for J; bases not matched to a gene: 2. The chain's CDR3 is CASRWTGVNTEAFF. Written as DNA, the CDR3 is TGTGCCAGCAGATGGACAGGGGTGAACACTGAAGCTTTCTTT.

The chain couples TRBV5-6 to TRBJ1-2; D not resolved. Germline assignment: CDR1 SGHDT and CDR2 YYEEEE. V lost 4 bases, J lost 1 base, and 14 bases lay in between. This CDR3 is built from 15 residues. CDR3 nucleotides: TGTGCCAGCAGCCCTCCCCTGGACCTTAACTATGGCTACACCTTC. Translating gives CASSPPLDLNYGYTF.

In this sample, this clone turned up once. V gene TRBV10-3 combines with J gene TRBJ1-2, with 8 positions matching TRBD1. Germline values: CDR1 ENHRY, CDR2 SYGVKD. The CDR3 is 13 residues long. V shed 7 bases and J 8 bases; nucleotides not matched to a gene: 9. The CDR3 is CAITGQGPAGYTF. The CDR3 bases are TGTGCCATCACTGGACAGGGCCCTGCCGGCTACACCTTC.

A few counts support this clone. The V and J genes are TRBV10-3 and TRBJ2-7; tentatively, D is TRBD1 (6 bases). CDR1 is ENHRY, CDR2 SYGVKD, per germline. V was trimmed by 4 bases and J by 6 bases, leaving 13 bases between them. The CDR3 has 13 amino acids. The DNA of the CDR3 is TGTGCCATCAGTGGTCTACAGGGTGGCGAGCAGTACGTC. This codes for CAISGLQGGEQYV.

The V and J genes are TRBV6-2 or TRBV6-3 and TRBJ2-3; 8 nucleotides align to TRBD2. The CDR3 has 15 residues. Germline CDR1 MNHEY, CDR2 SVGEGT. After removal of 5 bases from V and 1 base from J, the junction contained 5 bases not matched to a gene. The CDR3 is CASSTGGPRTDTQYF. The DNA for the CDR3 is TGTGCCAGCAGTACGGGGGGGCCACGCACAGATACGCAGTATTTT.

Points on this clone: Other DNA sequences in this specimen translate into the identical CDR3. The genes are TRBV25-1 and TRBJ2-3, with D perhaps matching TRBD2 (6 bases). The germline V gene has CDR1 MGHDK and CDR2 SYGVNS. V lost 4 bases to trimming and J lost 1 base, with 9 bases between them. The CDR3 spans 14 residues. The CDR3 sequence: CASSVTGGTDTQYF. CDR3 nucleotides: TGTGCCAGCAGTGTAACGGGGGGCACAGATACGCAGTATTTT.

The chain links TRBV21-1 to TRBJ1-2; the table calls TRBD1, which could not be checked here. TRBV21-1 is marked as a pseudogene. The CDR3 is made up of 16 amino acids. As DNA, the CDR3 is TGTGCCAGCAGCAAAGACCCGGGACACTCAACTATCGGCTACACCTTC. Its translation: CASSKDPGHSTIGYTF.

The CDR3 coding sequence is TGTGCCAGCAGTTACTTCATACACGATAATTCACCCCTCCACTTT. Amino acid sequence: CASSYFIHDNSPLHF. The genes are TRBV6-5 and TRBJ1-6; D is ambiguous. The CDR3 covers 15 residues. Trimming shortened V by 1 base and J by 5 bases, and 9 bases separated the two germline ends. Germline CDR1 and CDR2: MNHEY and SVGAGI.

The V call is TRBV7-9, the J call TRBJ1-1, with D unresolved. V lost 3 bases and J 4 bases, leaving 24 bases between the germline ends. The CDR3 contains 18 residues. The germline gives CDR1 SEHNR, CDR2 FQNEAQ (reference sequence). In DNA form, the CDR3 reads TGTGCCAGCAGCTTTCGTGGAACTGGGTCGGATGGATTCACTGAAGCTTTCTTT. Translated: CASSFRGTGSDGFTEAFF.

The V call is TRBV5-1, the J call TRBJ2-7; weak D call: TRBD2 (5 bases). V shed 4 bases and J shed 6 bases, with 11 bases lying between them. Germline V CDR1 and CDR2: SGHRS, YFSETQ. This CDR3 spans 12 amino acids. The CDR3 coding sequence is TGCGCCAGCAGCCGGGAAAATTCCGAGCAGTACTTC. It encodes CASSRENSEQYF.

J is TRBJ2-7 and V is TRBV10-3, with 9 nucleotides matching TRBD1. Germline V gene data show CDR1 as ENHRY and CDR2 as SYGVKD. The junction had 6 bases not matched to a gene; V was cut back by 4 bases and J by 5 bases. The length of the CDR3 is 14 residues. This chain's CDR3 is CAISGGTGKDEQYF. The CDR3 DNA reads TGTGCCATCAGTGGCGGGACAGGGAAGGACGAGCAGTACTTC.

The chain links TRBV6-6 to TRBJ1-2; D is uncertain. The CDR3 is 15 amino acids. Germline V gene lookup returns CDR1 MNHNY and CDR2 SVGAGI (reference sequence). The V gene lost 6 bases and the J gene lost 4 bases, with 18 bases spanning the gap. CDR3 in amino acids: CASRPLAGPLYGYTF. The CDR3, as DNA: TGTGCCAGCAGACCTCTCGCGGGCCCCCTCTATGGCTACACCTTC.

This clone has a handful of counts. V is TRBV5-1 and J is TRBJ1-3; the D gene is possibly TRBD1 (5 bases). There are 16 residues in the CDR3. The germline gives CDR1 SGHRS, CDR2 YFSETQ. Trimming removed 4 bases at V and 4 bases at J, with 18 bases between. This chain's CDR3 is CASSPSTGTGGNTIYF. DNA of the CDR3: TGCGCCAGCAGCCCATCAACCGGGACGGGAGGAAACACCATATATTTT. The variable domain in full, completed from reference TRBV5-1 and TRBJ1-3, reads KAGVTQTPRYLIKTRGQQVTLSCSPISGHRSVSWYQQTPGQGLQFLFEYFSETQRNKGNFPGRFSGRQFSNSRSEMNVSTLELGDSALYLCASSPSTGTGGNTIYFGEGSWLTVV.

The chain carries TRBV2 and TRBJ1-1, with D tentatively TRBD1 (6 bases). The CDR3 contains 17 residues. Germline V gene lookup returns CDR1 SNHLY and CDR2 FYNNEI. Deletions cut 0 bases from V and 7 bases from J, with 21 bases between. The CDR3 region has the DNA TGTGCCAGCAGTGAAGCGCGCCCCGGGGGGCAGTCAAATGAAGCTTTCTTT. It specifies CASSEARPGGQSNEAFF.

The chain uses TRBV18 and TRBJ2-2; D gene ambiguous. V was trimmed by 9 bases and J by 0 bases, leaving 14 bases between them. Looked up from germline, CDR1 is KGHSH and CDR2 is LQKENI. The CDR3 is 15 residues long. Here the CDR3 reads CASSVEQSNTGELFF. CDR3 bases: TGTGCCAGTAGTGTAGAACAGTCGAACACCGGGGAGCTGTTTTTT. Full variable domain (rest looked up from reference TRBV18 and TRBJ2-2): NAGVMQNPRHLVRRRGQEARLRCSPMKGHSHVYWYRQLPEEGLKFMVYLQKENIIDESGMPKERFSAEFPKEGPSILRIQQVVRGDSAAYFCASSVEQSNTGELFFGEGSRLTVL.

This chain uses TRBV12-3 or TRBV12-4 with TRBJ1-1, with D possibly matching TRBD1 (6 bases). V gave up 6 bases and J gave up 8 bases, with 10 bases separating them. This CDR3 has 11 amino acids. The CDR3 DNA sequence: TGTGCCAGCAGAGCCGGACAGGAAGCTTTCTTT. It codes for CASRAGQEAFF.